This T cell receptor beta chain was obtained from a study of regulatory T cells in long-lasting Graves disease. Study-level results: Persistent disease showed a preference for TRBV28, TRBJ1-2 and TRBJ2-5.

This clonotype was seen at least ten times. The antigen remains unidentified. Documented time point: newly diagnosed GD, antithyroid drugs for less than 3 months. RNA isolated from PBMCs was used to make the TCR library. American Thyroid Association guidelines defined Graves' disease diagnosis. iRepertoire HTBI primers and Arm-PCR of CDR3 regions built TCR beta libraries. MiXCR, run by TCRdb on the multiplex PCR reads, gives a single entry per CDR3 protein. This table holds 500,000 or so distinct CDR3 sequences, less than 15% found once. Germline lookup yields CDR1 MNHEY and CDR2 SMNVEV (reference sequence). CDR3 size: 12 residues. V lost 10 bases and J 1 base, leaving 10 bases between the germline ends. Another study also made use of these data, one on T cells in Graves' hyperthyroidism and ophthalmopathy. That source reports: Blood shared most expanded thyroid clonotypes above 0.001. For ophthalmopathy, model prediction preceded onset by a median approximately 6 months.

The chain joins TRBV27 to TRBJ1-1; no definite D call. The sample was peripheral blood mononuclear cells (PBMCs), taken at new diagnosis, from a patient treated with antithyroid drugs. The source is a woman between 45 and 65 years old with Graves disease. The CDR3 nucleotides read TGTGCCACCAGGAGAGGGAACACTGAAGCTTTCTTT. Amino acid sequence: CATRRGNTEAFF.